A selection of T cell receptor beta chains follows, all from one sample in a study of blood T cell repertoires in COVID-19. The repertoire was sequenced with immunoSEQ multiplex PCR; TCRdb's copy has only in-frame clones and lacks some. The sample includes about 40,000 clones, approximately 83% of them seen just once. The sample was peripheral blood. These receptor sequences come from a woman in her sixties with acute or convalescent COVID-19. The CDR3 runs from the conserved cysteine through the conserved F or W. A D gene is named only where the DNA matches it firmly. Clone size appears in some rows only: once, few, many, or a class for an expanded clone.

v_call: TRBV28
cdr3_length: 15
d_call: TRBD1
j_call: TRBJ1-3
clone_size: NA
cdr3_nt: TGTGCCAGCAGTTCGGGACAGCGCTCTGGAAACACCATATATTTT
cdr3_aa: CASSSGQRSGNTIYF

v_call: TRBV4-2
cdr3_length: 14
d_call: TRBD2
j_call: TRBJ2-5
clone_size: NA
cdr3_nt: TGTGCCAGCAGCCCACAACTAGCGGAAGAGACCCAGTACTTC
cdr3_aa: CASSPQLAEETQYF

v_call: TRBV7-8
cdr3_length: 17
d_call: TRBD2
j_call: TRBJ2-3
clone_size: NA
cdr3_nt: TGTGCCAGCAGCCAGCGCGGGCGCGGGAGTATAACAGATACGCAGTATTTT
cdr3_aa: CASSQRGRGSITDTQYF

v_call: TRBV6-6
cdr3_length: 16
d_call: TRBD2
j_call: TRBJ2-1
clone_size: NA
cdr3_nt: TGTGCCAGCAGTTTCGAGCGGGAGGGCCGAGATGATGAGCAGTTCTTC
cdr3_aa: CASSFEREGRDDEQFF

v_call: TRBV7-8
cdr3_length: 14
d_call: TRBD1
j_call: TRBJ1-3
clone_size: few
cdr3_nt: TGTGCCAGCAGCTACAGGGGCTCTGGAAACACCATATATTTT
cdr3_aa: CASSYRGSGNTIYF

v_call: TRBV7-3
cdr3_length: 15
d_call: TRBD1
j_call: TRBJ2-1
clone_size: NA
cdr3_nt: TGTGCCAGCAGCTCCTCCGGGACAGCCTACAATGAGCAGTTCTTC
cdr3_aa: CASSSSGTAYNEQFF

v_call: TRBV11-2
cdr3_length: 11
d_call: NA
j_call: TRBJ1-2
clone_size: NA
cdr3_nt: TGTGCCAGCAGCTACAGGGACGGCTACACCTTC
cdr3_aa: CASSYRDGYTF

v_call: TRBV4-1
cdr3_length: 16
d_call: TRBD2
j_call: TRBJ2-3
clone_size: NA
cdr3_nt: TGCGCCAGCAGCCGAGAGGCAGCGGGGATCACAGATACGCAGTATTTT
cdr3_aa: CASSREAAGITDTQYF

v_call: TRBV19
cdr3_length: 13
d_call: NA
j_call: TRBJ1-1
clone_size: NA
cdr3_nt: TGTGCCAGTAGTGAATACGGGGGCACTGAAGCTTTCTTT
cdr3_aa: CASSEYGGTEAFF

v_call: TRBV5-1
cdr3_length: 14
d_call: TRBD1
j_call: TRBJ1-2
clone_size: NA
cdr3_nt: TGCGCCAGCAGTCAGGGGGCGTCGAATTATGGCTACACCTTC
cdr3_aa: CASSQGASNYGYTF

v_call: TRBV14
cdr3_length: 18
d_call: NA
j_call: TRBJ2-6
clone_size: NA
cdr3_nt: TGTGCCAGCAGCCCGCGACCCCCCTGGAGCTCTGGGGCCAACGTCCTGACTTTC
cdr3_aa: CASSPRPPWSSGANVLTF

v_call: TRBV5-1
cdr3_length: 12
d_call: NA
j_call: TRBJ2-7
clone_size: NA
cdr3_nt: TGCGCCAGCAGCCGTCGACAGGACGAGCAGTACTTC
cdr3_aa: CASSRRQDEQYF